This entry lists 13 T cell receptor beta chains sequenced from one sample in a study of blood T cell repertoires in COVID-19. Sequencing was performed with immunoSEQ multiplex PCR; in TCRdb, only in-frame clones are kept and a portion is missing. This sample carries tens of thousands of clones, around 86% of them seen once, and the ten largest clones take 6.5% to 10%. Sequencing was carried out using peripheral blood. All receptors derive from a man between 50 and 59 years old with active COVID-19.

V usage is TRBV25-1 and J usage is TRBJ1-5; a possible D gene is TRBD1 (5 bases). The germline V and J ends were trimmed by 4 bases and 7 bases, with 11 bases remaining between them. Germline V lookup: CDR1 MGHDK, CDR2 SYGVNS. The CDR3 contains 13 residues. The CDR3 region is CASSAGLEQPQHF. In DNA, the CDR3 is TGTGCCAGCAGTGCAGGGTTGGAACAGCCCCAGCATTTT.

DNA for the CDR3: TGTGCCAGCAGCCACGGGGGGGTGCAGTTCTTC. This encodes CASSHGGVQFF. V and J are TRBV3-1 (or the pseudogene TRBV3-2) and TRBJ2-1, with 8 nucleotides matching TRBD2. Losses at the gene ends were 3 bases for V and 12 bases for J; bases not matched to a gene: 1. The CDR3 is made up of 11 amino acids. Germline V gene lookup returns CDR1 LGHDT and CDR2 YNNKEL (reference sequence).

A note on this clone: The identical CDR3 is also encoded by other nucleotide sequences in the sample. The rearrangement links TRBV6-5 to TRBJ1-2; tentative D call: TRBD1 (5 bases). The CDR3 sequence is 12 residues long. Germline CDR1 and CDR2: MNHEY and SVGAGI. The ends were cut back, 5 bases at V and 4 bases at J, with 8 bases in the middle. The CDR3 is CASSPQGYGYTF. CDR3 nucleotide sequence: TGTGCCAGCAGTCCCCAGGGCTATGGCTACACCTTC.

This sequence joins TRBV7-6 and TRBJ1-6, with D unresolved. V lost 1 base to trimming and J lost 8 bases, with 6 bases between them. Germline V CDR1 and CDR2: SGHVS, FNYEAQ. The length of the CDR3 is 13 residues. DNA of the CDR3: TGTGCCAGCAGCTTAGAATCCTATTCACCCCTCCACTTT. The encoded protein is CASSLESYSPLHF.

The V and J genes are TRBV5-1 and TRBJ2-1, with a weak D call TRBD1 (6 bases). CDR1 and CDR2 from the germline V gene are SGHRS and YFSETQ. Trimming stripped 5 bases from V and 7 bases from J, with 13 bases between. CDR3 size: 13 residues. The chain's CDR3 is CASRATGNNEQFF. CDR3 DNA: TGCGCCAGCAGAGCTACAGGGAATAATGAGCAGTTCTTC.

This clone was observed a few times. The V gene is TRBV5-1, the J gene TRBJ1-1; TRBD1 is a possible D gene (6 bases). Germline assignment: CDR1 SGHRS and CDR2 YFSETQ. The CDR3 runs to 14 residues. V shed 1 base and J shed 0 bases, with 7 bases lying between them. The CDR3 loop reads CASSLTGMNTEAFF. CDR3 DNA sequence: TGCGCCAGCAGCTTGACAGGGATGAACACTGAAGCTTTCTTT.

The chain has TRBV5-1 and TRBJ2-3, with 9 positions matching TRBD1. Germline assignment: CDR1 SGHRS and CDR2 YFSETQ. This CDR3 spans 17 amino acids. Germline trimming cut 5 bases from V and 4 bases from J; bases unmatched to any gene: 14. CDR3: CASRYDPRDRVADTQYF. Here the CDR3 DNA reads TGCGCCAGCAGATATGACCCTCGGGACAGGGTGGCAGATACGCAGTATTTT.

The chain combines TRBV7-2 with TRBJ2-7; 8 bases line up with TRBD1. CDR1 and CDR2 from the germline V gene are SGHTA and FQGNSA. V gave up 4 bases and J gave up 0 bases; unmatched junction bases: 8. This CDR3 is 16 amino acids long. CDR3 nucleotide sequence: TGTGCCAGCAGCTACGGAGCAGGGGGCGGCTCCTACGAGCAGTACTTC. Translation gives CASSYGAGGGSYEQYF.

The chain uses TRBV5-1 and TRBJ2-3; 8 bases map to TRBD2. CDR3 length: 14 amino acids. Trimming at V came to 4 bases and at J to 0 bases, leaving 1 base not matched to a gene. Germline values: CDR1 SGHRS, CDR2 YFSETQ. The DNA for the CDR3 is TGCGCCAGCAGCGGACTAGCTAGCACAGATACGCAGTATTTT. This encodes CASSGLASTDTQYF.

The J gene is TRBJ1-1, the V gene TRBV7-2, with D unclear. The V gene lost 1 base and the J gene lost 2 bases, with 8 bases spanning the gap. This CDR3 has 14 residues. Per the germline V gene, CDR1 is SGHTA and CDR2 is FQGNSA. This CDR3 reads CASSLELINTEAFF. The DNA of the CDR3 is TGTGCCAGCAGCTTAGAACTGATAAACACTGAAGCTTTCTTT.

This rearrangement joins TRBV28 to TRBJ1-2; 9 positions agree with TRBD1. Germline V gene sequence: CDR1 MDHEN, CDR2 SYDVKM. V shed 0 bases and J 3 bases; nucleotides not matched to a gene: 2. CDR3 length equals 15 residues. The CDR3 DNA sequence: TGTGCCAGCAGTTTATGGACAGGGGGGGACTATGGCTACACCTTC. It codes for CASSLWTGGDYGYTF.

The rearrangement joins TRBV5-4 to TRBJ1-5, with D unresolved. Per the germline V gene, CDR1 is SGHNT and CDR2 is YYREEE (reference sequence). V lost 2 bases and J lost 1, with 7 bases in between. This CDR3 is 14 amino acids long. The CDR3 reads CASSFGGSNQPQHF. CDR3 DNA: TGTGCCAGCAGCTTTGGTGGCAGCAATCAGCCCCAGCATTTT.

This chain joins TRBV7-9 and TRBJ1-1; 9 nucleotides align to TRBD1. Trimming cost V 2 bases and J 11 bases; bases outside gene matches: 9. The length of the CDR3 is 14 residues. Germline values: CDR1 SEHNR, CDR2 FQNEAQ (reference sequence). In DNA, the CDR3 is TGTGCCAGCAGCTTAACACAGGGGGCTTGGGAGGCTTTCTTT. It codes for CASSLTQGAWEAFF.